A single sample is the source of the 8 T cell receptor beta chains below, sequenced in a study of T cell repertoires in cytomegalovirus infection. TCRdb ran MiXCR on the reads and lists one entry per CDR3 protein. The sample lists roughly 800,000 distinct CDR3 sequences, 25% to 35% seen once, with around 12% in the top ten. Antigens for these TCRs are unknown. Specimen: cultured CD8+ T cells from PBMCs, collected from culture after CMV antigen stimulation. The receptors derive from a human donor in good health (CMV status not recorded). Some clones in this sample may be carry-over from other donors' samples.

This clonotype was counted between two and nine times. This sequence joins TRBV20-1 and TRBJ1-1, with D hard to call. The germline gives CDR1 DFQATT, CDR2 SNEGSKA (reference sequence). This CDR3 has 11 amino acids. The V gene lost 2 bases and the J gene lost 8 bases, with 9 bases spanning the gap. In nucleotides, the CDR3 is TGCAGTGCTAGATTAGGACGGGAAGCTTTCTTT. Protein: CSARLGREAFF.

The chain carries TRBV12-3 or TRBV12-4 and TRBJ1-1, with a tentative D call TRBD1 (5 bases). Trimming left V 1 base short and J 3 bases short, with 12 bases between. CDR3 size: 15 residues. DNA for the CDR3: TGTGCCAGCAGTTTAGGGGTCGGGGGGTACACTGAAGCTTTCTTT. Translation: CASSLGVGGYTEAFF.

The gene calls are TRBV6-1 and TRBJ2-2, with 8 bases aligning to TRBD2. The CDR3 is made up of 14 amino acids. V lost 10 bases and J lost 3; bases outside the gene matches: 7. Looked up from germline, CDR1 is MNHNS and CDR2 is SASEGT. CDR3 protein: CAILRGAYTGELFF. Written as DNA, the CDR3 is TGTGCCATCCTGCGGGGGGCCTACACCGGGGAGCTGTTTTTT.

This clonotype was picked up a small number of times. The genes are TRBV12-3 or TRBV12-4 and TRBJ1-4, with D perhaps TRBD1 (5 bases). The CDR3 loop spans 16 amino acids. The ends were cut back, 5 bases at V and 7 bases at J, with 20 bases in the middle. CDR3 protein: CASSPGRGDGGEKLFF. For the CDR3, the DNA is TGTGCCAGCAGTCCCGGACGAGGGGACGGCGGTGAAAAACTGTTTTTT.

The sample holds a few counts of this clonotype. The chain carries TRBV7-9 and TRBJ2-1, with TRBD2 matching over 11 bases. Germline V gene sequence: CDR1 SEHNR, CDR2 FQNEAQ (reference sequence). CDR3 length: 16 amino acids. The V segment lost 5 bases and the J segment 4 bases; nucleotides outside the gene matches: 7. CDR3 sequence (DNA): TGTGCCAGCAGCCCAGCCATAGCGGGGGGGTACAATGAGCAGTTCTTC. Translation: CASSPAIAGGYNEQFF.

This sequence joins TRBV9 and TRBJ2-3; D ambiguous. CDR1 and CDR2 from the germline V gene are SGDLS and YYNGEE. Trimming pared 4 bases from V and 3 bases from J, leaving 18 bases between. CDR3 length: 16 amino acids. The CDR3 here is CASSSRSVSRTDTQYF. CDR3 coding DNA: TGTGCCAGCAGCTCCCGTTCAGTATCTCGGACAGATACGCAGTATTTT.

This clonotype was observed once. This CDR3 reads CASSYGRGHVNEQFF. CDR3 sequence (DNA): TGTGCCAGCAGTTACGGTCGGGGGCACGTCAATGAGCAGTTCTTC. V gene TRBV6-6 combines with J gene TRBJ2-1; D is perhaps TRBD1 or TRBD2 (6 bases each). The CDR3 totals 15 residues. Germline loops: CDR1 MNHNY, CDR2 SVGAGI (reference sequence). Trimming removed 2 bases at V and 6 bases at J, with 14 bases between.

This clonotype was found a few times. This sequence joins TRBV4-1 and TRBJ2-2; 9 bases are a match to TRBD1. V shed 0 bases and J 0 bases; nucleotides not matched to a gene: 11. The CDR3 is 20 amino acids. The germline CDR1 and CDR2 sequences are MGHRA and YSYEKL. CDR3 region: CASSQERTGVLEPNTGELFF. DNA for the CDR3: TGCGCCAGCAGCCAAGAGAGGACAGGGGTGCTCGAACCGAACACCGGGGAGCTGTTTTTT.